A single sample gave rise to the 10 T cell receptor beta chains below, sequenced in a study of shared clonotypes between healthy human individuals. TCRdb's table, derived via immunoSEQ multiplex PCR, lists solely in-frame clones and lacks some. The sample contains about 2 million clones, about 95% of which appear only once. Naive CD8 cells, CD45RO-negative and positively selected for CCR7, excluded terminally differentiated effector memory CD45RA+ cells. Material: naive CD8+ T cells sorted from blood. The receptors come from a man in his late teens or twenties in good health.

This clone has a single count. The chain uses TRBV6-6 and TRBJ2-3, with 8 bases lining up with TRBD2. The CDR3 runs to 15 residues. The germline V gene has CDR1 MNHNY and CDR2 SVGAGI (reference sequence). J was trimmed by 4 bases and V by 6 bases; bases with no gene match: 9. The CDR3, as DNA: TGTGCCAGCAGAGATGGACTAGCATCGGCAGATACGCAGTATTTT. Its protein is CASRDGLASADTQYF.

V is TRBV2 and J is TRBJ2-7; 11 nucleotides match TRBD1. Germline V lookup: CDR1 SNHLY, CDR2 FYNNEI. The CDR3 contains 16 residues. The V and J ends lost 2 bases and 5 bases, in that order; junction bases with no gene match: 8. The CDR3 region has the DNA TGTGCCAGCAGTGAATCCTCGGACAGGGGGCGCGACGAGCAGTACTTC. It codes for CASSESSDRGRDEQYF.

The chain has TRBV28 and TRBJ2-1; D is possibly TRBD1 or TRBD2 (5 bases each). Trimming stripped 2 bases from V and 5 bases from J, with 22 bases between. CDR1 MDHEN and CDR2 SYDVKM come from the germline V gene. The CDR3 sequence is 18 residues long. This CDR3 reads CASSLRDVAGSMDNEQFF. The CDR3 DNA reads TGTGCCAGCAGTTTAAGGGACGTGGCAGGGTCGATGGACAATGAGCAGTTCTTC.

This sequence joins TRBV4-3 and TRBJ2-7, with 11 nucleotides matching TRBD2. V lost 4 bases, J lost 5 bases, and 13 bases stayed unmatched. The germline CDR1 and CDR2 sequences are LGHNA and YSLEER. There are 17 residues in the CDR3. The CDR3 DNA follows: TGCGCCAGCAGCCCAGCCCTAGCGGGAGGTCTTATCCACGAGCAGTACTTC. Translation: CASSPALAGGLIHEQYF.

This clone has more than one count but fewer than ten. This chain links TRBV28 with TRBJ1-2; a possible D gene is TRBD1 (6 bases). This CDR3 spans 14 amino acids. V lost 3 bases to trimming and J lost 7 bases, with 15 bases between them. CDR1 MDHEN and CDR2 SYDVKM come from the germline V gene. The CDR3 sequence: CASSFRGGATGYTF. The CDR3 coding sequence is TGTGCCAGCAGTTTTCGGGGGGGCGCGACTGGCTACACCTTC.

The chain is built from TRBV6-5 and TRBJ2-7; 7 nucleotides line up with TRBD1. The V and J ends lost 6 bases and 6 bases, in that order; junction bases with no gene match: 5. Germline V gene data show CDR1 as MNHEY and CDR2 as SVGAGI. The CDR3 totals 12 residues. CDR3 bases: TGTGCCAGCAGATCGACAGGGATCGAGCAGTACTTC. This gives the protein CASRSTGIEQYF.

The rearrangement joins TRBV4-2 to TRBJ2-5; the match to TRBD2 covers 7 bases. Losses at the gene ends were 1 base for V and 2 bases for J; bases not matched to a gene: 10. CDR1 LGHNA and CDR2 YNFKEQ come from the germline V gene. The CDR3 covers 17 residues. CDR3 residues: CASSQAHPAGLQETQYF. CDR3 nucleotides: TGTGCCAGCAGCCAAGCCCATCCAGCGGGGTTACAAGAGACCCAGTACTTC.

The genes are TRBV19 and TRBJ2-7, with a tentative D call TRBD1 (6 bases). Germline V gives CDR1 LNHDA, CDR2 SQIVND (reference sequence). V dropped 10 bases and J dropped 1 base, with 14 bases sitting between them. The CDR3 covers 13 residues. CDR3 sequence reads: CATGQGISYEQYF. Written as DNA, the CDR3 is TGTGCCACGGGCCAGGGGATATCCTACGAGCAGTACTTC.

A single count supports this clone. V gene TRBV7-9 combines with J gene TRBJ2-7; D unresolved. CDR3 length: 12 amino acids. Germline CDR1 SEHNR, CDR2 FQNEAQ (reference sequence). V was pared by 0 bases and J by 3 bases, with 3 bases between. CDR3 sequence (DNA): TGTGCCAGCAGCTTAGCCCACTACGAGCAGTACTTC. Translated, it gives CASSLAHYEQYF.

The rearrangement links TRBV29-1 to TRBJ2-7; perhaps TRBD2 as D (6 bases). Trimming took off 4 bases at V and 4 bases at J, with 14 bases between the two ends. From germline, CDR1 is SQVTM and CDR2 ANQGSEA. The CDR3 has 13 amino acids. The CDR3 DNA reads TGCAGCGTTGTGCTAGCGACGACTTACGAGCAGTACTTC. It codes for CSVVLATTYEQYF.